Presented here are 15 T cell receptor beta chains from one specimen sequenced in a study of control samples from healthy donors and cancer patients. The data were produced by immunoSEQ multiplex PCR, yet TCRdb's version contains in-frame clones alone and is incomplete. Of approximately 170,000 clones in the sample, around 90% were seen once. Sample: blood. These receptor sequences come from a woman aged 25 to 39 in good health.

About this clone: An end of the junction does not agree with germline; a read error may underlie this. This rearrangement joins TRBV7-9 to TRBJ2-1; 8 positions agree with TRBD1. The CDR3 extends over 16 amino acids. Germline-derived CDR1 and CDR2 are SEHNR and FQNEAQ (reference sequence). The CDR3 nucleotides are TGTGCCAGCAGCTTAGATGGACAGGGCTCCTTCAATGAGCAGTTCTTC. Translated, it gives CASSLDGQGSFNEQFF.

This clone occurred once. The rearrangement links TRBV5-6 to TRBJ2-1, with 7 bases aligning to TRBD2. V shed 0 bases and J 2 bases; nucleotides not matched to a gene: 8. The CDR3 length is 17 residues. The V gene's germline CDR1 is SGHDT and CDR2 YYEEEE. CDR3: CASSLATSLGTYNEQFF. The CDR3 DNA reads TGTGCCAGCAGCTTGGCGACTAGCTTAGGGACCTACAATGAGCAGTTCTTC.

The V and J genes are TRBV23-1 and TRBJ1-2, with a tentative D call TRBD1 (5 bases). TRBV23-1 is an open reading frame, and its role is uncertain. The germline V and J ends were trimmed by 0 bases and 1 base, with 18 bases remaining between them. CDR3 length equals 18 residues. The CDR3 region is CASSQSRKAGGGNYGYTF. The CDR3, as DNA: TGCGCCAGCAGTCAATCGAGGAAGGCAGGTGGGGGTAACTATGGCTACACCTTC.

The rearrangement links TRBV5-1 to TRBJ2-1; 11 bases align to TRBD1. J gave up 1 base and V 5 bases, and 5 bases lay outside the gene matches. From germline, CDR1 is SGHRS and CDR2 YFSETQ. CDR3 length: 16 residues. The CDR3 nucleotides read TGCGCCAGCAGATCCGGGACAGGGGGGTCCTACAATGAGCAGTTCTTC. This gives the protein CASRSGTGGSYNEQFF.

J is TRBJ2-5 and V is TRBV10-3; 8 nucleotides align to TRBD2. V lost 2 bases to trimming and J lost 5 bases; unmatched junction nucleotides: 10. The length of the CDR3 is 16 residues. CDR1 is ENHRY, CDR2 SYGVKD, per germline. CDR3 in amino acids: CAISEQLAGPKETQYF. CDR3 coding DNA: TGTGCCATCAGTGAGCAGTTAGCGGGACCGAAGGAGACCCAGTACTTC.

The chain couples TRBV7-8 to TRBJ2-7; the match to TRBD1 covers 9 bases. In germline, CDR1 is SGHVS, CDR2 FQNEAQ. V was clipped by 5 bases and J by 0 bases; unmatched bases: 8. This CDR3 is 16 amino acids long. CDR3 residues: CASSLSGTGSSYEQYF. For the CDR3, the DNA is TGTGCCAGCAGCCTCAGTGGGACAGGGTCCTCCTACGAGCAGTACTTC.

The chain couples TRBV19 to TRBJ2-7; possibly TRBD2 for D (6 bases). Trimming cost V 4 bases and J 4 bases, with 14 bases left between them. Germline V CDR1 and CDR2: LNHDA, SQIVND (reference sequence). The CDR3 runs 14 residues. The CDR3 bases are TGTGCCAGTAGTACCGCGGGAAGGGTTTACGAGCAGTACTTC. Protein sequence: CASSTAGRVYEQYF.

The chain uses TRBV9 and TRBJ1-2; a weak D match, TRBD1 (6 bases). Germline V gives CDR1 SGDLS, CDR2 YYNGEE. CDR3 size: 15 residues. Trimming took 4 bases from V and 8 from J, leaving 21 bases between them. CDR3 loop: CASSSTGQTLGGYTF. The DNA of the CDR3 is TGTGCCAGCAGCTCGACCGGACAGACGCTTGGCGGCTACACCTTC.

The chain carries TRBV6-6 and TRBJ2-7; TRBD1 matches 7 bases. CDR3 length: 15 residues. CDR1 is MNHNY and CDR2 is SVGAGI in the germline V gene (reference sequence). Trimming took 5 bases from V and 3 from J; bases not matched to a gene: 10. For the CDR3, the DNA is TGTGCCAGCAGTAAGGTACAGGGGATTAGCTACGAGCAGTACTTC. Translated: CASSKVQGISYEQYF.

The chain joins TRBV6-1 to TRBJ2-1, with D unclear. V shed 3 bases and J shed 0 bases, with 9 bases lying between them. The CDR3 totals 15 residues. Germline lookup yields CDR1 MNHNS and CDR2 SASEGT. CDR3 in amino acids: CASSDGLHSYNEQFF. The CDR3, as DNA: TGTGCCAGCAGTGATGGTCTCCACTCCTACAATGAGCAGTTCTTC.

The rearrangement links TRBV7-9 to TRBJ1-4; D not resolved. Per germline, CDR1 SEHNR and CDR2 FQNEAQ (reference sequence). V was cut by 3 bases and J by 6 bases, with 8 bases left in between. There are 13 residues in the CDR3. For the CDR3, the DNA is TGTGCCAGCAGCTTTATCTGGGATGAAAAACTGTTTTTT. Its translation is CASSFIWDEKLFF. Together with reference TRBV7-9 and TRBJ1-4, the CDR3 gives the full variable domain: DTGVSQNPRHKITKRGQNVTFRCDPISEHNRLYWYRQTLGQGPEFLTYFQNEAQLEKSRLLSDRFSAERPKGSFSTLEIQRTEQGDSAMYLCASSFIWDEKLFFGSGTQLSVL.

The chain combines TRBV5-4 with TRBJ2-1; 11 bases agree with TRBD2. This CDR3 spans 17 amino acids. Germline V gives CDR1 SGHNT, CDR2 YYREEE (reference sequence). V was clipped by 4 bases and J by 10 bases; unmatched bases: 16. For the CDR3, the DNA is TGTGCCAGCAGCCCCCCCACCGGGACTAGCGGTTGGGGAGAGCAGTTCTTC. Translation: CASSPPTGTSGWGEQFF.

This sequence joins TRBV5-4 and TRBJ2-7; 10 nucleotides align to TRBD2. CDR3 length: 14 amino acids. The junction had 7 bases not matched to a gene; V was cut back by 5 bases and J by 5 bases. The germline gives CDR1 SGHNT, CDR2 YYREEE (reference sequence). The CDR3 loop is CASSSGTSDNEQYF. The CDR3 DNA sequence: TGTGCCAGCAGTTCCGGGACTAGCGATAACGAGCAGTACTTC.

This chain links TRBV5-1 with TRBJ1-2; D call uncertain. V shed 4 bases and J shed 2 bases, with 9 bases lying between them. Germline V gene lookup returns CDR1 SGHRS and CDR2 YFSETQ. This CDR3 contains 13 residues. The DNA for the CDR3 is TGCGCCAGCAGCACTAACAGAAACTATGGCTACACCTTC. It codes for CASSTNRNYGYTF. Full variable domain (missing parts from reference TRBV5-1 and TRBJ1-2): KAGVTQTPRYLIKTRGQQVTLSCSPISGHRSVSWYQQTPGQGLQFLFEYFSETQRNKGNFPGRFSGRQFSNSRSEMNVSTLELGDSALYLCASSTNRNYGYTFGSGTRLTVV.

The rearrangement links TRBV27 to TRBJ1-5; D gene ambiguous. V was shortened by 5 bases and J by 4 bases, with 12 bases between the two germline ends. Germline V CDR1 and CDR2: MNHEY, SMNVEV (reference sequence). The CDR3 contains 14 residues. In DNA form, the CDR3 reads TGTGCCAGCAGTATGGGGTCTCCGAATCAGCCCCAGCATTTT. It encodes CASSMGSPNQPQHF.